These 12 T cell receptor beta chains originate from one sample sequenced in a study of blood T cells in healthy people across ages. The second PCR ran about 6 to 11 cycles with a sample-barcoded 5' primer and J-beta primers. In TCRdb, the 5' RACE reads were re-called with MiXCR into one record per CDR3 protein. Of about 1.1 million distinct CDR3 sequences listed, more than 30% were seen once; the top ten hold around 13%. Material for sequencing was blood. These receptors came from a man younger than 35 in good health.

This clonotype was seen only a few times. The CDR3 is CSARDASRDTQYF. Written as DNA, the CDR3 is TGCAGTGCTAGAGACGCGTCTCGTGATACGCAGTATTTT. The chain links TRBV20-1 to TRBJ2-3, with D hard to call. The CDR3 is made up of 13 amino acids. CDR1 and CDR2 from the germline V gene are DFQATT and SNEGSKA (reference sequence). Trimming cost V 0 bases and J 6 bases, with 10 bases left between them.

The CDR3 bases are TGTGCCAGCAGTGAGGGCAGGACACTAGCCAAAAACATTCAGTACTTC. It is translated as CASSEGRTLAKNIQYF. The J gene is TRBJ2-4, the V gene TRBV6-2 or TRBV6-3; D is possibly TRBD1 or TRBD2 (5 bases each). Germline-derived CDR1 and CDR2 are MNHEY and SVGEGT. Between the trimmed V and J ends, which lost 5 bases and 0 bases, there was a span of 14 bases. The CDR3 runs 16 residues.

This rearrangement joins TRBV25-1 to TRBJ2-3; D ambiguous. V lost 3 bases, J lost 6 bases, and 13 bases lay in between. The CDR3 totals 14 residues. From germline, CDR1 is MGHDK and CDR2 SYGVNS. In nucleotides, the CDR3 is TGTGCCAGCAGTGACCACGCGATCGGGGATACGCAGTATTTT. Translated, it gives CASSDHAIGDTQYF.

Remarks on this clonotype: It may be a read error: a sequence one base away is much more abundant. The chain has TRBV4-1 and TRBJ2-1; D is tentatively TRBD1 or TRBD2 (5 bases each). Between the trimmed V and J ends, which lost 5 bases and 3 bases, there was a span of 11 bases. Germline CDR1 is MGHRA and CDR2 is YSYEKL. The CDR3 loop spans 14 amino acids. In nucleotides, the CDR3 is TGCGCCAGCAGCGTGGGGACGGACTACAATGAGCAGTTCTTC. It translates to CASSVGTDYNEQFF.

This chain connects TRBV7-9 to TRBJ1-4; D gene uncertain. The CDR3 loop spans 13 amino acids. Deletions cut 5 bases from V and 5 bases from J, with 9 bases between. Germline CDR1 SEHNR, CDR2 FQNEAQ (reference sequence). CDR3 residues: CASSAGLNEKLFF. The CDR3 DNA is TGTGCCAGCAGCGCCGGACTGAATGAAAAACTGTTTTTT.

Notes on this clonotype: At one boundary the junction diverges from the germline segment, which might be a read error. V gene TRBV9 combines with J gene TRBJ2-5; a weak D match, TRBD2 (6 bases). The length of the CDR3 is 13 residues. CDR1 is SGDLS and CDR2 is YYNGEE in the germline V gene. The CDR3 DNA reads TGTGCCAGCAACGTAGCGGCTCAAGAGACCCAGTACTTC. It yields the protein CASNVAAQETQYF.

Regarding this clonotype: The junction departs from germline at one end; a sequencing error may be responsible. DNA for the CDR3: TGCGCCAACAGCCAAGGGCCGAGGAACACTGAAGCTTTCTTT. Translated: CANSQGPRNTEAFF. The genes are TRBV4-3 and TRBJ1-1, with D unresolved. CDR3 length: 14 amino acids. Looked up from germline, CDR1 is LGHNA and CDR2 is YSLEER.

About this clonotype itself: One end of the junction does not line up with germline, which may come from a read error. The chain joins TRBV7-2 to TRBJ2-3; D is perhaps TRBD2 (6 bases). Germline CDR1 reads SGHTA; CDR2 reads FQGNSA. The CDR3 consists of 14 residues. The CDR3 loop reads CAGSPVGGVDTQYF. The CDR3 DNA follows: TGTGCCGGCAGCCCCGTGGGCGGGGTTGATACGCAGTATTTT. The full variable domain, in which reference TRBV7-2 and TRBJ2-3 provide the parts outside the CDR3, is GAGVSQSPSNKVTEKGKDVELRCDPISGHTALYWYRQSLGQGLEFLIYFQGNSAPDKSGLPSDRFSAERTGGSVSTLTIQRTQQEDSAVYLCAGSPVGGVDTQYFGPGTRLTVL.

This clonotype was observed a handful of times. The chain carries TRBV20-1 and TRBJ2-3, with TRBD2 as a possible D gene (6 bases). Trimming took 1 base from V and 0 from J, leaving 8 bases between them. Looked up from germline, CDR1 is DFQATT and CDR2 is SNEGSKA (reference sequence). The CDR3 is 14 amino acids. The CDR3 loop is CSARGRESTDTQYF. For the CDR3, the DNA is TGCAGTGCTAGAGGGAGGGAAAGCACAGATACGCAGTATTTT.

The CDR3 reads CASSLRRVTADYGYTF. In DNA form, the CDR3 reads TGTGCCAGCAGCTTAAGGCGGGTTACCGCCGACTATGGCTACACCTTC. The V call is TRBV7-9, the J call TRBJ1-2; D gene unclear. V was pared by 2 bases and J by 3 bases, with 16 bases between. The germline CDR1 and CDR2 sequences are SEHNR and FQNEAQ (reference sequence). The CDR3 sequence is 16 residues long.

Only a few counts were recorded for this clonotype. V gene TRBV6-2 or TRBV6-3 combines with J gene TRBJ1-1; D remains ambiguous. V lost 4 bases to trimming and J lost 6 bases, with 12 bases between them. CDR3 length equals 13 residues. Germline CDR1 and CDR2: MNHEY and SVGEGT. Here the CDR3 reads CASSSSRAAEAFF. The CDR3 nucleotides read TGTGCCAGCAGTTCTTCCCGGGCCGCTGAAGCTTTCTTT.

This chain uses TRBV7-2 with TRBJ2-4; TRBD1 or TRBD2 may be the D gene (5 bases each). TRBJ2-5 explains the end of the DNA better; the J call may be wrong. Germline assignment: CDR1 SGHTA and CDR2 FQGNSA. CDR3 length equals 16 residues. The CDR3 sequence: CASSLVSQGGLQTQYF. The DNA for the CDR3 is TGTGCCAGCAGCTTAGTATCGCAGGGCGGGCTCCAGACCCAGTACTTC.